This T cell receptor (beta chain) was retrieved from a study of blood T cells in healthy people across ages. V was cut by 1 base and J by 7 bases, with 35 bases left in between. This CDR3 region has 22 residues. Germline V lookup: CDR1 MGHRA, CDR2 YSYEKL. Then a second PCR, running about 7 to 11 cycles, was carried out with a sample-barcoded 5' primer and a J-beta primer mix. TCRdb itself ran the 5' RACE reads through MiXCR, one entry per CDR3 protein. The sample contains roughly 1,500,000 distinct CDR3 sequences, 30% to 40% of which appear only once. Study-wide findings and caveats: Significant beta diversity loss was already apparent by age around 36, declining roughly linearly.

This clonotype was seen only a few times. The antigen is undetermined. The J gene is TRBJ2-1, the V gene TRBV4-1, with D possibly matching TRBD1 (6 bases). This TCR was recovered from a woman aged 25 to 45 in good health. Sequenced input: blood. CDR3 DNA sequence: TGCGCCAGCAGCCAAGGCCCCTCCTTAGCGAGGGGCACGGTCCTGAGGGGGAATGAGCAGTTCTTC. Protein product: CASSQGPSLARGTVLRGNEQFF.